Detailed here is one T cell receptor (beta chain). In the study's own analysis: Reference gene primer amplification in the assay estimated nucleated cell counts. Profiled with immunoSEQ multiplex PCR; TCRdb holds only in-frame clones, not every one. V and J calls and clone size are as listed in that table; D and trimming were resolved from the DNA. The sample shows roughly 200,000 clones, just under 90% of them seen only once. This sample is drawn from a study of blood T cell repertoires in COVID-19. For the study at large: Sites in the United States, Italy and Spain provided acute and convalescent COVID-19 samples.

V lost 2 bases and J lost 8; bases outside the gene matches: 11. The CDR3 runs 15 residues. The germline gives CDR1 GTSNPN, CDR2 SVGIG (reference sequence). The material sequenced was peripheral blood. The J gene is TRBJ2-2, the V gene TRBV30, with 7 bases that match TRBD1. This sequence originates from a man in his 60s who had recovered from COVID-19. CDR3 amino acids: CAWSREPTGSGELFF. CDR3 coding DNA: TGTGCCTGGAGTAGGGAACCGACAGGGTCAGGGGAGCTGTTTTTT.